This TCR beta chain was profiled in a study of cytomegalovirus exposure and HLA in healthy donors. PCR employed 60 Vbeta and 13 Jbeta primers. Assay used: immunoSEQ multiplex PCR; TCRdb lists only in-frame clones, some missing. The table records 150,000 to 200,000 clones, approximately 86% of them present only once. General observations from the study: Indistinguishable V segments such as TRBV6-2 and TRBV6-3 were excluded. Associated with HLA alleles at 0.05 false discovery rate in a later analysis were some 16,000 TCR beta sequences. It was confirmed in vitro that a few of the CMV-associated chains were specific for CMV antigens. Evidence from a later analysis indicated that most CMV-associated TCR beta chains looked HLA-restricted.

The V and J ends lost 4 bases and 3 bases, in that order; junction bases with no gene match: 4. Germline V gives CDR1 MGHDK, CDR2 SYGVNS. The CDR3 is made up of 14 amino acids. In the case of this clone: As yet, its antigen is unknown.

Source material: PBMCs. The TCR sequence derives from a woman aged 18 to 35 in good health and CMV-seronegative. This chain connects TRBV25-1 to TRBJ1-2, with TRBD1 matching 8 bases. As DNA, the CDR3 is TGTGCCAGCAGTGGGACAGGGCATGACTATGGCTACACCTTC. Residues: CASSGTGHDYGYTF.